This is a list of T cell receptor beta chains from one sample in a study of T cell clones after liver transplantation. Method: immunoSEQ multiplex PCR; TCRdb's copy keeps in-frame clones and lacks some. The sample lists roughly 53,000 clones, 60% to 75% occurring once. The sequenced sample was CD4+ T cells from blood, obtained at the 22-month timepoint. Every receptor here comes from a human patient who received a liver transplant. Some of the T cells may derive from the graft donor. The CDR3 runs from the conserved cysteine through the conserved F or W. The order of the fields is V gene, D gene, clone size, CDR3 length, J gene, CDR3 DNA, CDR3 protein. The D gene is left open where the match is weak. Size values are once, few and many counts, or a class for expanded clones, and some rows have none.

V gene: TRBV6-1
D gene: NA
clone size: NA
CDR3 length: 15
J gene: TRBJ2-1
CDR3 DNA: TGTGCCAGCAGTGAAGAAGGACGGCATATAGATGAGCAGTTCTTC
CDR3 protein: CASSEEGRHIDEQFF

V gene: TRBV11-2
D gene: NA
clone size: few
CDR3 length: 15
J gene: TRBJ2-2
CDR3 DNA: TGTGCCAGCAGCTTAGTGGCCACAAGTACCGGGGAGCTGTTTTTT
CDR3 protein: CASSLVATSTGELFF

V gene: TRBV25-1
D gene: TRBD1
clone size: NA
CDR3 length: 14
J gene: TRBJ1-5
CDR3 DNA: TGTGCCAGCAGCCGAACAGGGGGCAATCAGCCCCAGCATTTT
CDR3 protein: CASSRTGGNQPQHF

V gene: TRBV5-1
D gene: NA
clone size: NA
CDR3 length: 14
J gene: TRBJ2-7
CDR3 DNA: TGCGCCAGCAGCTTGGGACTAGACACCTACGAGCAGTACTTC
CDR3 protein: CASSLGLDTYEQYF

V gene: TRBV19
D gene: NA
clone size: NA
CDR3 length: 15
J gene: TRBJ2-7
CDR3 DNA: TGTGCCAGTATGGAACAGTCCTCGAAGGAGTACGAGCAGTACTTC
CDR3 protein: CASMEQSSKEYEQYF

V gene: TRBV6-5
D gene: NA
clone size: NA
CDR3 length: 13
J gene: TRBJ1-3
CDR3 DNA: TGTGCCAGCAGTTCCCCCGGGGGAAACACCATATATTTT
CDR3 protein: CASSSPGGNTIYF

V gene: TRBV11-3
D gene: TRBD2
clone size: NA
CDR3 length: 16
J gene: TRBJ2-1
CDR3 DNA: TGTGCCAGCAGCCCACGTAGCGGGGCGAGGTACAATGAGCAGTTCTTC
CDR3 protein: CASSPRSGARYNEQFF

V gene: TRBV4-1
D gene: TRBD2
clone size: medium-sized
CDR3 length: 15
J gene: TRBJ2-3
CDR3 DNA: TGCGCCAGCAGCCAAGAGGCGTCGAGGGAGGGTACGCAGTATTTT
CDR3 protein: CASSQEASREGTQYF

V gene: TRBV19
D gene: NA
clone size: NA
CDR3 length: 13
J gene: TRBJ1-2
CDR3 DNA: TGTGCCAGTAGCTCCGGGAGAAACTATGGCTACACCTTC
CDR3 protein: CASSSGRNYGYTF

V gene: TRBV7-8
D gene: NA
clone size: NA
CDR3 length: 14
J gene: TRBJ2-3
CDR3 DNA: TGTGCCAGCAGCTTGGGGCTTCTCACAGATACGCAGTATTTT
CDR3 protein: CASSLGLLTDTQYF

V gene: TRBV10-1
D gene: NA
clone size: NA
CDR3 length: 13
J gene: TRBJ2-5
CDR3 DNA: TGCGCCGGCAGTGAGGCTCTACAAGAGACCCAGTACTTC
CDR3 protein: CAGSEALQETQYF

V gene: TRBV6-6
D gene: NA
clone size: NA
CDR3 length: 11
J gene: TRBJ1-2
CDR3 DNA: TGTGCCAGCAGCAACAGGGACGGCTACACCTTC
CDR3 protein: CASSNRDGYTF

V gene: TRBV19
D gene: NA
clone size: NA
CDR3 length: 14
J gene: TRBJ1-2
CDR3 DNA: TGTGCCAGTAGTCAACCGGGACTGAGGACTTGGTTCACCTTC
CDR3 protein: CASSQPGLRTWFTF

V gene: TRBV2
D gene: NA
clone size: few
CDR3 length: 12
J gene: TRBJ1-1
CDR3 DNA: TGTGCCAGCAGTCGGGTGGGGACTGAAGCTTTCTTT
CDR3 protein: CASSRVGTEAFF

V gene: TRBV16
D gene: NA
clone size: NA
CDR3 length: 15
J gene: TRBJ1-6
CDR3 DNA: TGTGCCAGCAGCCGGGAACTTGGGAGAAATTCACCCCTCCACTTT
CDR3 protein: CASSRELGRNSPLHF

V gene: TRBV29-1
D gene: TRBD1
clone size: NA
CDR3 length: 15
J gene: TRBJ2-2
CDR3 DNA: TGCAGCGTCCTCCCCGGGACAGGGAACACCGGGGAGCTGTTTTTT
CDR3 protein: CSVLPGTGNTGELFF

V gene: TRBV6-5
D gene: NA
clone size: NA
CDR3 length: 12
J gene: TRBJ2-7
CDR3 DNA: TGTGCCAGCAGTCTCAGGGGTCACGAGCAGTACTTC
CDR3 protein: CASSLRGHEQYF

V gene: TRBV19
D gene: NA
clone size: NA
CDR3 length: 14
J gene: TRBJ2-1
CDR3 DNA: TGTGCCAGTAGTATGCTGTCCCTTTACAATGAGCAGTTCTTC
CDR3 protein: CASSMLSLYNEQFF

V gene: TRBV10-3
D gene: TRBD1
clone size: NA
CDR3 length: 14
J gene: TRBJ2-5
CDR3 DNA: TGTGCCATCAGTGAGTCGACACAGGGGGAGACCCAGTACTTC
CDR3 protein: CAISESTQGETQYF

V gene: TRBV6-1
D gene: NA
clone size: NA
CDR3 length: 12
J gene: TRBJ2-7
CDR3 DNA: TGTGCCAGCAGGAGATCCGGCTACGAGCAGTACTTC
CDR3 protein: CASRRSGYEQYF

V gene: TRBV10-3
D gene: TRBD1
clone size: NA
CDR3 length: 15
J gene: TRBJ1-3
CDR3 DNA: TGTGCCGTCATTGGACAGGGGCGCTCTGGAAACACCATATATTTT
CDR3 protein: CAVIGQGRSGNTIYF

V gene: TRBV11-2
D gene: NA
clone size: NA
CDR3 length: 16
J gene: TRBJ1-3
CDR3 DNA: TGTGCCAGCAGCTTGTCGAGACGGGGCTCTGGAAACACCATATATTTT
CDR3 protein: CASSLSRRGSGNTIYF

V gene: TRBV27
D gene: TRBD2
clone size: NA
CDR3 length: 18
J gene: TRBJ2-5
CDR3 DNA: TGTGCCAGCAGTAAAGGAGGTCTAGCGGGGCTCGGAGGGGAGACCCAGTACTTC
CDR3 protein: CASSKGGLAGLGGETQYF

V gene: TRBV6-1
D gene: NA
clone size: once
CDR3 length: 16
J gene: TRBJ2-5
CDR3 DNA: TGTGCCAGCAGTGAATACCGCGCGACCCACCAAGAGACCCAGTACTTC
CDR3 protein: CASSEYRATHQETQYF

V gene: TRBV6-5
D gene: NA
clone size: NA
CDR3 length: 15
J gene: TRBJ2-2
CDR3 DNA: TGTGCCAGCAGTTACTCGAATCGGGACACCGGGGAGCTGTTTTTT
CDR3 protein: CASSYSNRDTGELFF

V gene: TRBV28
D gene: TRBD1
clone size: NA
CDR3 length: 13
J gene: TRBJ1-2
CDR3 DNA: TGTGCCAGCAGTTTGACAGGGAGGTATGGCTACACCTTC
CDR3 protein: CASSLTGRYGYTF

V gene: TRBV11-2
D gene: NA
clone size: NA
CDR3 length: 12
J gene: TRBJ2-5
CDR3 DNA: TGTGCCAGCAGCTTAGATCGGCAGAACCAGTACTTC
CDR3 protein: CASSLDRQNQYF

V gene: TRBV11-3
D gene: TRBD1
clone size: NA
CDR3 length: 15
J gene: TRBJ2-1
CDR3 DNA: TGTGCCAGCAGCCTACAGGGGGGACCCTACAATGAGCAGTTCTTC
CDR3 protein: CASSLQGGPYNEQFF

V gene: TRBV27
D gene: NA
clone size: few
CDR3 length: 15
J gene: TRBJ2-7
CDR3 DNA: TGTGCCAGCAGCCTGACTGGTGGAGGGGGCTACGAGCAGTACTTC
CDR3 protein: CASSLTGGGGYEQYF

V gene: TRBV21-1
D gene: NA
clone size: NA
CDR3 length: 14
J gene: TRBJ2-2
CDR3 DNA: TGTGCCAGCAGCAAACAGAGGAACACCGGGGAGCTGTTTTTT
CDR3 protein: CASSKQRNTGELFF

V gene: TRBV7-2
D gene: TRBD1
clone size: NA
CDR3 length: 17
J gene: TRBJ1-4
CDR3 DNA: TGTGCCAGCAGCTTATTTGGGGGCGGGACAGGGAATGAAAAACTGTTTTTT
CDR3 protein: CASSLFGGGTGNEKLFF

V gene: TRBV25-1
D gene: NA
clone size: NA
CDR3 length: 16
J gene: TRBJ2-5
CDR3 DNA: TGTGCCAGCAGTGTGCCCCGGGACATCTTCCAAGAGACCCAGTACTTC
CDR3 protein: CASSVPRDIFQETQYF

V gene: TRBV7-3
D gene: TRBD1
clone size: once
CDR3 length: 16
J gene: TRBJ1-6
CDR3 DNA: TGTGCCAGCAGCTTAACCGGGGACAGGGGTAATTCACCCCTCCACTTT
CDR3 protein: CASSLTGDRGNSPLHF

V gene: TRBV5-4
D gene: NA
clone size: NA
CDR3 length: 17
J gene: TRBJ1-3
CDR3 DNA: TGTGCCAGCAGCTTGAGGGCACAGGGAATATCGGGAAACACCATATATTTT
CDR3 protein: CASSLRAQGISGNTIYF

V gene: TRBV5-8
D gene: TRBD1
clone size: medium-sized
CDR3 length: 15
J gene: TRBJ1-2
CDR3 DNA: TGTGCCAGCAGCATCTTGCAGGGGGGAGACTATGGCTACACCTTC
CDR3 protein: CASSILQGGDYGYTF

V gene: TRBV10-3
D gene: TRBD1
clone size: NA
CDR3 length: 15
J gene: TRBJ1-2
CDR3 DNA: TGTGCCATCAGTAAGGACAGGGGACAGAACTATGGCTACACCTTC
CDR3 protein: CAISKDRGQNYGYTF

V gene: TRBV28
D gene: NA
clone size: once
CDR3 length: 12
J gene: TRBJ2-1
CDR3 DNA: TGTGCCAGCGGGAGTCAGGGAAATGAGCAGTTCTTC
CDR3 protein: CASGSQGNEQFF

V gene: TRBV2
D gene: NA
clone size: NA
CDR3 length: 14
J gene: TRBJ1-5
CDR3 DNA: TGTGCCAGCATGACAGGTTTTAGCAATCAGCCCCAGCATTTT
CDR3 protein: CASMTGFSNQPQHF

V gene: TRBV7-2
D gene: NA
clone size: NA
CDR3 length: 15
J gene: TRBJ1-5
CDR3 DNA: TGTGCGAGCAGCTTATGGAGTAATAGCAATCAGCCCCAGCATTTT
CDR3 protein: CASSLWSNSNQPQHF

V gene: TRBV5-5
D gene: TRBD1
clone size: NA
CDR3 length: 14
J gene: TRBJ2-7
CDR3 DNA: TGTGCCTCCTTCGGACAGGGGGCCAGGGACGAGCAGTACTTC
CDR3 protein: CASFGQGARDEQYF

V gene: TRBV28
D gene: NA
clone size: many
CDR3 length: 15
J gene: TRBJ1-1
CDR3 DNA: TGTGCCAGCAAGGGCAGTTTGGGATCGAGCACTGAAGCTTTCTTT
CDR3 protein: CASKGSLGSSTEAFF

V gene: TRBV6-5
D gene: TRBD1
clone size: NA
CDR3 length: 13
J gene: TRBJ1-1
CDR3 DNA: TGTGCCAGCAGCTACAGGGGGCGAACTGAAGCTTTCTTT
CDR3 protein: CASSYRGRTEAFF

V gene: TRBV30
D gene: NA
clone size: NA
CDR3 length: 14
J gene: TRBJ1-6
CDR3 DNA: TGTGCCTGGAGCAGGGAGATGAATAATTCACCCCTCCACTTT
CDR3 protein: CAWSREMNNSPLHF

V gene: TRBV30
D gene: NA
clone size: NA
CDR3 length: 19
J gene: TRBJ1-1
CDR3 DNA: TGTGCCTGGCACAATGTAGCATTCAGGGGCCGTCGGCCCCATTCTGAAGCTTTCTTT
CDR3 protein: CAWHNVAFRGRRPHSEAFF

V gene: TRBV19
D gene: TRBD1
clone size: NA
CDR3 length: 16
J gene: TRBJ1-6
CDR3 DNA: TGTGCCAGTAGTATCGGCGGACAGGGGGACAATTCACCCCTCCACTTT
CDR3 protein: CASSIGGQGDNSPLHF

V gene: TRBV6-4
D gene: TRBD1
clone size: NA
CDR3 length: 15
J gene: TRBJ2-2
CDR3 DNA: TGTGCCAGCAGTGACAGAGGGGGCGACACCGGGGAGCTGTTTTTT
CDR3 protein: CASSDRGGDTGELFF

V gene: TRBV2
D gene: TRBD1
clone size: few
CDR3 length: 13
J gene: TRBJ1-6
CDR3 DNA: TGTGCCAGCAGTCCCACAGGGGACACAAACCTCCACTTT
CDR3 protein: CASSPTGDTNLHF

V gene: TRBV6-1
D gene: NA
clone size: NA
CDR3 length: 16
J gene: TRBJ2-1
CDR3 DNA: TGTGCCAGCAGTGACCAGACAGGTTCTACCTACAATGAGCAGTTCTTC
CDR3 protein: CASSDQTGSTYNEQFF

V gene: TRBV5-5
D gene: NA
clone size: NA
CDR3 length: 16
J gene: TRBJ2-3
CDR3 DNA: TGTGCCAGCAGCTTGTTGGGGGAGCCCGCCACAGATACGCAGTATTTT
CDR3 protein: CASSLLGEPATDTQYF